The 20 T cell receptor beta chains given below trace back to one sample, sequenced in a study of a mutant IDH1 vaccine in newly diagnosed glioma. Assay used: immunoSEQ multiplex PCR; TCRdb lists only in-frame clones, some missing. Of 84,000 or so clones detected, 80% to 90% appear once; the ten largest clones hold about 5.7%. The antigens of these receptors remain unknown. Noted time point: week 47, end of study. The study gave 300 ug of mutant IDH1 20-mer peptide per vaccine dose, with topical imiquimod. This specimen consisted of PBMCs, obtained from a glioma patient whose treatment included an IDH1 peptide vaccine. The receptors stem from a man aged 40-49 years with glioma.

The J gene is TRBJ1-1, the V gene TRBV6-5, with D possibly matching TRBD1 (5 bases). Germline CDR1 is MNHEY and CDR2 is SVGAGI. The CDR3 runs 11 residues. V dropped 8 bases and J dropped 2 bases, with 6 bases sitting between them. CDR3 sequence: CASGHNTEAFF. CDR3 DNA sequence: TGTGCCAGCGGACACAACACTGAAGCTTTCTTT.

The gene calls are TRBV5-1 and TRBJ2-6; D remains ambiguous. Germline CDR1 and CDR2: SGHRS and YFSETQ. The CDR3 is 17 amino acids. Trimming removed 0 bases from V and 2 bases from J, with 12 bases in between. CDR3 nucleotides: TGCGCCAGCAGCTTGGGAAGGAAAGGGACTGGGGCCAACGTCCTGACTTTC. The encoded protein is CASSLGRKGTGANVLTF.

This chain joins TRBV29-1 and TRBJ2-3; D uncertain. Per the germline V gene, CDR1 is SQVTM and CDR2 is ANQGSEA. Trimming pared 7 bases from V and 2 bases from J, leaving 16 bases between. The CDR3 is made up of 14 amino acids. The CDR3 here is CSARTKTLTDTQYF. The CDR3, as DNA: TGCAGCGCCAGGACCAAAACCCTCACAGATACGCAGTATTTT.

The chain joins TRBV27 to TRBJ2-7, with TRBD1 matching 7 bases. Germline values: CDR1 MNHEY, CDR2 SMNVEV (reference sequence). The V and J ends lost 5 bases and 1 base, in that order; junction bases with no gene match: 14. The CDR3 spans 17 residues. In DNA, the CDR3 is TGTGCCAGCAGTCCAAAGACAGGGAGTACCCTATCCTACGAGCAGTACTTC. Encoded protein: CASSPKTGSTLSYEQYF.

This clone has a handful of counts. The rearrangement links TRBV25-1 to TRBJ1-2, with D possibly TRBD1 on 5 matching bases. The CDR3 contains 15 residues. V shed 4 bases and J shed 0 bases, with 12 bases lying between them. Germline CDR1 MGHDK, CDR2 SYGVNS. This CDR3 reads CASSAGDGANYGYTF. The DNA for the CDR3 is TGTGCCAGCAGTGCCGGGGACGGTGCTAACTATGGCTACACCTTC.

V gene TRBV7-3 combines with J gene TRBJ2-7, with TRBD2 identical over 12 bases. After removal of 2 bases from V and 2 bases from J, the junction contained 1 base not matched to a gene. This CDR3 region has 15 residues. Germline CDR1 SGHTA, CDR2 FQGTGA. In nucleotides, the CDR3 is TGTGCCAGCAGCTTATCTAGCGGGAGGGCCTACGAGCAGTACTTC. Its translation: CASSLSSGRAYEQYF.

This clone was seen a handful of times. This chain links TRBV6-5 with TRBJ1-2; the D gene is possibly TRBD1 (5 bases). The V and J ends lost 4 bases and 2 bases respectively, with 8 bases between them. Germline-derived CDR1 and CDR2 are MNHEY and SVGAGI. The CDR3 is made up of 13 amino acids. In DNA, the CDR3 is TGTGCCAGCAGTTTGACAGCGAACTATGGCTACACCTTC. Translation: CASSLTANYGYTF.

The chain combines TRBV6-5 with TRBJ1-1; D is uncertain. CDR3 size: 13 residues. Germline V lookup: CDR1 MNHEY, CDR2 SVGAGI. The V end lost 4 bases, the J end lost 1 base, and 7 bases lay between the germline ends. In DNA, the CDR3 is TGTGCCAGCAGTTCCGAGAAGAACACTGAAGCTTTCTTT. This translates into CASSSEKNTEAFF.

The chain couples TRBV9 to TRBJ2-5; the match to TRBD1 covers 9 bases. Per germline, CDR1 SGDLS and CDR2 YYNGEE. The CDR3 runs to 15 residues. Trimming removed 4 bases from V and 5 bases from J; junction bases left unmatched: 9. The chain's CDR3 is CASSPGTGSVETQYF. In nucleotides, the CDR3 is TGTGCCAGCAGCCCAGGGACAGGGAGCGTGGAGACCCAGTACTTC.

CDR3 in amino acids: CASTGTGMSYEQYF. The CDR3 DNA reads as TGTGCCAGCACCGGGACAGGGATGTCCTACGAGCAGTACTTC. V and J are TRBV7-8 and TRBJ2-7; the match to TRBD1 covers 9 bases. The CDR3 extends over 14 amino acids. Germline V gene lookup returns CDR1 SGHVS and CDR2 FQNEAQ. Trimming at V came to 7 bases and at J to 1 base, leaving 5 bases not matched to a gene.

The CDR3 loop is CASNLKGRETQYF. The CDR3, as DNA: TGTGCCAGCAACCTCAAGGGGCGAGAGACCCAGTACTTC. The rearrangement links TRBV7-8 to TRBJ2-5, with D possibly TRBD1 on 5 matching bases. The V gene's germline CDR1 is SGHVS and CDR2 FQNEAQ. There are 13 residues in the CDR3. The V end lost 7 bases, the J end lost 4 bases, and 13 bases lay between the germline ends.

This chain connects TRBV28 to TRBJ1-2; the match to TRBD1 covers 10 bases. The CDR3 covers 14 residues. The V segment lost 6 bases and the J segment 5 bases; nucleotides outside the gene matches: 6. Per the germline V gene, CDR1 is MDHEN and CDR2 is SYDVKM. The CDR3 sequence: CASRLRDRGYGYTF. In DNA, the CDR3 is TGTGCCAGCAGACTCCGGGACAGGGGATATGGCTACACCTTC.

The chain uses TRBV7-8 and TRBJ2-7; the match to TRBD1 covers 9 bases. The CDR3 has 15 residues. The germline CDR1 and CDR2 sequences are SGHVS and FQNEAQ. V was clipped by 1 base and J by 4 bases; unmatched bases: 5. CDR3 sequence: CASSLVGQGGYEQYF. In nucleotides, the CDR3 is TGTGCCAGCAGCTTAGTGGGACAGGGTGGTTACGAGCAGTACTTC.

V gene TRBV7-6 combines with J gene TRBJ2-7, with TRBD1 matching over 10 bases. Germline-derived CDR1 and CDR2 are SGHVS and FNYEAQ. The CDR3 covers 16 residues. J lost 7 bases, V lost 1 base, and 10 bases had no gene match. The CDR3 sequence: CASSLDPGQGTSEQYF. The CDR3 bases are TGTGCCAGCAGCTTAGACCCGGGACAGGGGACGTCTGAGCAGTACTTC.

Here the CDR3 reads CASSLRGGQQSQETQYF. For the CDR3, the DNA is TGTGCCAGCAGCTTAAGAGGGGGACAGCAAAGCCAAGAGACCCAGTACTTC. V gene TRBV7-9 combines with J gene TRBJ2-5; 7 bases map to TRBD1. The CDR3 totals 17 residues. V shed 2 bases and J 1 base; nucleotides not matched to a gene: 10. Germline V gene data show CDR1 as SEHNR and CDR2 as FQNEAQ (reference sequence).

This sequence joins TRBV19 and TRBJ2-7, with TRBD2 as a possible D gene (6 bases). Trimming shortened V by 2 bases and J by 4 bases, and 12 bases separated the two germline ends. Germline V lookup: CDR1 LNHDA, CDR2 SQIVND (reference sequence). The CDR3 sequence is 14 residues long. The CDR3 reads CASSILGLPYEQYF. In DNA form, the CDR3 reads TGTGCCAGTAGTATACTGGGACTTCCTTACGAGCAGTACTTC.

This chain connects TRBV7-3 to TRBJ2-5; no definite D call. The CDR3 is 16 amino acids. The germline gives CDR1 SGHTA, CDR2 FQGTGA. V was cut by 0 bases and J by 3 bases, with 14 bases left in between. Written as DNA, the CDR3 is TGTGCCAGCAGCTTAACGTTAATGAGCCGGGAAGAGACCCAGTACTTC. This codes for CASSLTLMSREETQYF.

Written as DNA, the CDR3 is TGTGCCAGCAGCTTAGGGGCAACCTACGAGCAGTACTTC. Translation gives CASSLGATYEQYF. The V and J genes are TRBV11-3 and TRBJ2-7; D ambiguous. Trimming cost V 1 base and J 2 bases, with 6 bases left between them. CDR1 and CDR2 from the germline V gene are SGHNT and YENEEA. The CDR3 extends over 13 amino acids.

This chain uses TRBV2 with TRBJ2-2; no clear D. This CDR3 has 12 residues. Trimming removed 6 bases at V and 5 bases at J, with 7 bases between. CDR1 and CDR2 (germline): SNHLY, FYNNEI. CDR3 protein: CASRLATGELFF. For the CDR3, the DNA is TGTGCCAGCAGGTTAGCTACCGGGGAGCTGTTTTTT.

V is TRBV4-1 and J is TRBJ2-2; 7 bases are shared with TRBD2. This CDR3 has 20 amino acids. Per germline, CDR1 MGHRA and CDR2 YSYEKL. V gave up 5 bases and J gave up 6 bases; unmatched junction bases: 24. CDR3 bases: TGCGCCAGCAGCGAACAGATAGAGGCGGGGGAAGTTTGGTTCCCCGGGGAGCTGTTTTTT. Encoded protein: CASSEQIEAGEVWFPGELFF.